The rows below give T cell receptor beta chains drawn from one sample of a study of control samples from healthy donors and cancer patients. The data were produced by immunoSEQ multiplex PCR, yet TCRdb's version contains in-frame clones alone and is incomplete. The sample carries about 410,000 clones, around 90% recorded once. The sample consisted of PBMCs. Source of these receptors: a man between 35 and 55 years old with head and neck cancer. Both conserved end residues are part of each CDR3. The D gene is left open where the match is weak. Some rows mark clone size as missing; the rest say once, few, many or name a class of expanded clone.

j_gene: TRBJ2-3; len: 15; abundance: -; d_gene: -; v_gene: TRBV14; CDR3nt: TGTGCCAGCAGCCTCCGACTAGACATCACAGATACGCAGTATTTT; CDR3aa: CASSLRLDITDTQYF
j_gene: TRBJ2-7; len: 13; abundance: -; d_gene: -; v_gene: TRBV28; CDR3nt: TGTGCCTTACAAACCACAGGGCGCCACGAGCAGTACTTC; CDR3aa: CALQTTGRHEQYF
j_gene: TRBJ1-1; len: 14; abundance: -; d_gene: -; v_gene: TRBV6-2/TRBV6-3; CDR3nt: TGTGCCAGCAGTTTCGGACGGGCGAACACTGAAGCTTTCTTT; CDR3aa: CASSFGRANTEAFF
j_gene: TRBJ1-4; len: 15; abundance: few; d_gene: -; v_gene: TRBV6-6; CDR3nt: TGTGCCAGCGCAACTAAGGGGACAACTAATGAAAAACTGTTTTTT; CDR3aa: CASATKGTTNEKLFF
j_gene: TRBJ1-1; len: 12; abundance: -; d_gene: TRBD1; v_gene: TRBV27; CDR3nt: TGTGCCAGCAGCCCGGACAGGAATGAAGCTTTCTTT; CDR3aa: CASSPDRNEAFF
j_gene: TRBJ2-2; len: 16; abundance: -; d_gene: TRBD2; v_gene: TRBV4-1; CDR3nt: TGCGCCAGCAGCCTCCTAGCGGGAGCGAACACCGGGGAGCTGTTTTTT; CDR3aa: CASSLLAGANTGELFF
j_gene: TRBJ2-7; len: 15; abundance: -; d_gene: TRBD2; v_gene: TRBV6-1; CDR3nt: TGTGCCAGCAGTGAAGGACTAGCGAATGCCTACGAGCAGTACTTC; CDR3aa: CASSEGLANAYEQYF
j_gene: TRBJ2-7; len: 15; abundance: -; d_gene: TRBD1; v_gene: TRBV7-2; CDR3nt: TGTGCCAGCAAACCGGCGACAGGGCTGGTCTACGAGCAGTACTTC; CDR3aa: CASKPATGLVYEQYF
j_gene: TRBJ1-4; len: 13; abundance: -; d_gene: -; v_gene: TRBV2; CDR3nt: TGTGCCAGCAGTGCCATGGAAAAGGAAAAACTGTTTTTT; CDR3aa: CASSAMEKEKLFF
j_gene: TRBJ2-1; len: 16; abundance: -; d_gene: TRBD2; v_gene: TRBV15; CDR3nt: TGTGCCACCAGCAAACACTCTAGCGGGAGCTACAATGAGCAGTTCTTC; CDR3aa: CATSKHSSGSYNEQFF
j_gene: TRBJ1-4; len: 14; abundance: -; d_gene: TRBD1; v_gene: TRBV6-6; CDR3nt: TGTGCCAGCAGTTACCTGGGACAGCATGAAAAACTGTTTTTT; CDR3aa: CASSYLGQHEKLFF
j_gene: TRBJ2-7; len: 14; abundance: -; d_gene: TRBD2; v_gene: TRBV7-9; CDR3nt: TGTGCCAGCAGCTCCGGGGGACTAGCGTCCGAGCAGTACTTC; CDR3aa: CASSSGGLASEQYF
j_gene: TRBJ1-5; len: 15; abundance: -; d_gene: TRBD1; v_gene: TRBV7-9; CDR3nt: TGTGCCAGCAGCTTGGGACAGGGTGTCCATCAGCCCCAGCATTTT; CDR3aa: CASSLGQGVHQPQHF
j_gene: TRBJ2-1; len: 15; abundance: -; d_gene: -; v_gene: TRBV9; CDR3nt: TGTGCCAGCAGCGCCCGGGTGACGTCCTACAATGAGCAGTTCTTC; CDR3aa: CASSARVTSYNEQFF
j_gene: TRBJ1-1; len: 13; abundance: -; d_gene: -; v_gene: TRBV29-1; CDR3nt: TGCAGCGTTGAAGCGGGAGAGACCACTGAAGCTTTCTTT; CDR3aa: CSVEAGETTEAFF
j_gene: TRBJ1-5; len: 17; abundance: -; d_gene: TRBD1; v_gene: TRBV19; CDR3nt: TGTGCCAGTAGTATGGGACAGGGAGTGGGTGGCAATCAGCCCCAGCATTTT; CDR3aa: CASSMGQGVGGNQPQHF
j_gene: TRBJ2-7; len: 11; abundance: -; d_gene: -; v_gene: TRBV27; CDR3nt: TGTGCCAGCGGGAGGGGGCTCGAGCAGTACTTC; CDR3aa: CASGRGLEQYF
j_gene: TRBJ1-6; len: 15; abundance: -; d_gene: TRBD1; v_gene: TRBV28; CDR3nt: TGTGCCAGCAGTTTTCGGGACAGCTATAATTCACCCCTCCACTTT; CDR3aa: CASSFRDSYNSPLHF
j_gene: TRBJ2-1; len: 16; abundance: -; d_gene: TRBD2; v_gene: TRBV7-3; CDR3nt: TGTGCCAGCAGCTCCCCTAGCGGCCAGACCTACAATGAGCAGTTCTTC; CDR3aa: CASSSPSGQTYNEQFF
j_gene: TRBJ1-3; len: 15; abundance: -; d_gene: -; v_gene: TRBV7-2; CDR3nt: TGTGCCAGCAGCTTAGAAGTAGGCTCTGGAAACACCATATATTTT; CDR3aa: CASSLEVGSGNTIYF